The next 27 T cell receptor beta chains were all read from a single sample in a study of glioma-infiltrating T cells. Using RNA template, CDR3s of TCR alpha and beta were amplified with iRepertoire arm-PCR. TCRdb independently ran MiXCR on the multiplex PCR reads; one entry per CDR3 protein. The table records 150,000 to 200,000 distinct CDR3 sequences, about 31% of them present only once. Input material: glioma tissue, nonneoplastic brain tissue, or PBMCs (not recorded which). Receptor source: a human donor with low-grade glioma or glioblastoma, undergoing nonglioma brain surgery, or in good health (not recorded which).

Many counts were recorded for this clonotype. The chain links TRBV11-2 to TRBJ2-5, with no clear D. Looked up from germline, CDR1 is SGHAT and CDR2 is FQNNGV. The V end lost 0 bases, the J end lost 8 bases, and 10 bases lay between the germline ends. The CDR3 totals 13 residues. The DNA of the CDR3 is TGTGCCAGCAGCTTAGAGTCGGGTAGTACCCAGTACTTC. Translating it yields CASSLESGSTQYF.

In this sample, this clonotype turned up once. The rearrangement links TRBV19 to TRBJ2-7; D tentatively fits TRBD1 or TRBD2 (5 bases each). The germline gives CDR1 LNHDA, CDR2 SQIVND (reference sequence). V was cut by 7 bases and J by 7 bases, with 17 bases left in between. This CDR3 spans 13 amino acids. Here the CDR3 reads CASKPLGTNEQYF. Here the CDR3 DNA reads TGTGCCAGTAAACCACTAGGGACCAATGAGCAGTACTTC.

This clonotype was counted ten times or more. J is TRBJ1-2 and V is TRBV7-9; D call uncertain. Germline CDR1 reads SEHNR; CDR2 reads FQNEAQ (reference sequence). This CDR3 comprises 13 residues. With 5 bases removed from V and 4 bases from J, the gap between germline ends came to 11 bases. CDR3 sequence (DNA): TGTGCCAGCAGCGCGAACGGGATCTATGGCTACACCTTC. Translated: CASSANGIYGYTF.

This clonotype was seen repeatedly, ten times or more. V gene TRBV7-2 combines with J gene TRBJ2-2, with a tentative D call TRBD1 (5 bases). The V gene's germline CDR1 is SGHTA and CDR2 FQGNSA. The CDR3 sequence is 15 residues long. V shed 1 base and J shed 1 base, with 7 bases lying between them. Here the CDR3 reads CASSLGRVNTGELFF. The CDR3 bases are TGTGCCAGCAGCTTAGGCAGGGTGAACACCGGGGAGCTGTTTTTT.

This clonotype was counted many times. The rearrangement uses TRBV29-1 and TRBJ2-4, with D unclear. Trimming cost V 7 bases and J 13 bases, with 14 bases left between them. Germline CDR1 SQVTM, CDR2 ANQGSEA. The CDR3 is made up of 10 amino acids. The CDR3, as DNA: TGCAGCGCTCGATCTGGTATCCAGTACTTC. Translated, it gives CSARSGIQYF.

This clonotype was counted many times. The chain combines TRBV6-2 or TRBV6-3 with TRBJ2-7; tentatively, D is TRBD2 (5 bases). This CDR3 has 18 residues. The V gene's germline CDR1 is MNHEY and CDR2 SVGEGT. V lost 1 base and J lost 7, with 26 bases in between. In nucleotides, the CDR3 is TGTGCCAGCAGTTACTACGCCCCGACTTTAGTCCCCCCGGGGGAGCAGTACTTC. Protein sequence: CASSYYAPTLVPPGEQYF.

This clonotype was seen ten or more times. V gene TRBV4-1 combines with J gene TRBJ2-7, with unresolved D. Looked up from germline, CDR1 is MGHRA and CDR2 is YSYEKL. The length of the CDR3 is 12 residues. V lost 4 bases and J 4 bases, leaving 8 bases between the germline ends. The CDR3 is CASSPDGYEQYF. CDR3 DNA: TGCGCCAGCAGCCCCGACGGGTACGAGCAGTACTTC.

As for this clonotype: This may be a read error: a much more frequent sequence differs by one nucleotide. CDR3 region: CASSQDNPTGSSYEQYF. CDR3 nucleotides: TGCGCCAGCAGCCAAGATAATCCGACAGGGTCTTCCTACGAGCAGTACTTC. The chain couples TRBV4-1 to TRBJ2-7, with 7 bases identical to TRBD1. Germline V gives CDR1 MGHRA, CDR2 YSYEKL. V lost 0 bases, J lost 1 base, and 9 bases stayed unmatched. This CDR3 contains 17 residues.

This clonotype showed up many times. The CDR3 DNA follows: TGTGCCACCAGCAGAGGACGGGAGTGGTCCGAGCAGTACTTC. Its translation is CATSRGREWSEQYF. This chain links TRBV15 with TRBJ2-7; D possibly corresponds to TRBD2 (6 bases). The CDR3 totals 14 residues. Trimming took off 1 base at V and 6 bases at J, with 13 bases between the two ends. Germline CDR1 is LNHNV and CDR2 is YYDKDF (reference sequence).

At least ten counts were recorded for this clonotype. This sequence joins TRBV7-9 and TRBJ1-1; D perhaps matches TRBD1 (6 bases). The V end was cut by 3 bases, the J end by 1 base, with 12 bases between. The CDR3 consists of 15 residues. Per germline, CDR1 SEHNR and CDR2 FQNEAQ (reference sequence). CDR3 residues: CASSFKQGGNTEAFF. CDR3 bases: TGTGCCAGCAGCTTCAAACAAGGGGGGAACACTGAAGCTTTCTTT.

This clonotype was seen a few times. Given a much more abundant clone one base away, this may be a read error. V gene TRBV28 combines with J gene TRBJ2-3; TRBD1 aligns across 11 bases. With 7 bases clipped from V and 5 bases from J, the junction kept 14 bases outside the gene matches. In germline, CDR1 is MDHEN, CDR2 SYDVKM. CDR3 size: 17 residues. CDR3 in amino acids: CASTGQGASRRRDTQYF. CDR3 nucleotide sequence: TGTGCCAGCACAGGACAGGGGGCCTCACGACGCAGAGATACGCAGTATTTT.

V usage is TRBV30 and J usage is TRBJ2-7; 8 bases align to TRBD2. CDR1 and CDR2 (germline): GTSNPN, SVGIG (reference sequence). This CDR3 comprises 14 residues. The junction had 4 bases not matched to a gene; V was cut back by 0 bases and J by 3 bases. The CDR3, as DNA: TGTGCCTGGAGTGTAACTAGCGGTGACTACGAGCAGTACTTC. Its translation is CAWSVTSGDYEQYF.

Ten or more counts support this clonotype. V and J are TRBV7-9 and TRBJ1-3; 7 positions agree with TRBD1. This CDR3 has 15 residues. The J segment lost 0 bases and the V segment lost 4 bases, leaving 3 bases of the junction unmatched. From germline, CDR1 is SEHNR and CDR2 FQNEAQ (reference sequence). This CDR3 is CASSSSGGSGNTIYF. Here the CDR3 DNA reads TGTGCCAGCAGCTCCTCAGGGGGCTCTGGAAACACCATATATTTT.

There are many counts of this clonotype. This sequence joins TRBV3-1 and TRBJ1-2; a possible D gene is TRBD1 (5 bases). This CDR3 region has 15 residues. Germline V gene lookup returns CDR1 LGHDT and CDR2 YNNKEL (reference sequence). V dropped 4 bases and J dropped 6 bases, with 18 bases sitting between them. Written as DNA, the CDR3 is TGTGCCAGCAGCCTAAAGGCGGGACCGAGGGATGGCTACACCTTC. It codes for CASSLKAGPRDGYTF.

CDR3: CASSQPPPERTGRYF. The CDR3 nucleotides are TGTGCCAGCAGCCAGCCCCCACCTGAAAGGACAGGGCGGTACTTC. The chain recombines TRBV7-2 with TRBJ2-7; TRBD1 matches at 8 bases. This CDR3 is built from 15 residues. Germline values: CDR1 SGHTA, CDR2 FQGNSA. J lost 12 bases, V lost 5 bases, and 18 bases had no gene match. The full variable domain, its missing parts supplied by reference TRBV7-2 and TRBJ2-7, is GAGVSQSPSNKVTEKGKDVELRCDPISGHTALYWYRQSLGQGLEFLIYFQGNSAPDKSGLPSDRFSAERTGGSVSTLTIQRTQQEDSAVYLCASSQPPPERTGRYFGPGTRLTVT.

The sample holds a few counts of this clonotype. In nucleotides, the CDR3 is TGTGCTAGTGGTTTAGGGTCCCCTAGCCCCCAGCATTTT. This sequence encodes CASGLGSPSPQHF. The chain carries TRBV12-5 and TRBJ1-5, with no clear D. Germline-derived CDR1 and CDR2 are LGHNT and FRNRAP. Trimming took off 3 bases at V and 10 bases at J, with 13 bases between the two ends. The CDR3 is 13 residues long.

The chain has TRBV29-1 and TRBJ2-1; 13 nucleotides match TRBD2. With 8 bases clipped from V and 4 bases from J, the junction kept 8 bases outside the gene matches. CDR1 is SQVTM and CDR2 is ANQGSEA in the germline V gene. The CDR3 is 15 amino acids. The CDR3 sequence: CSSRLAGGPYNEQFF. The CDR3 nucleotides are TGCAGCTCAAGACTAGCGGGAGGCCCTTACAATGAGCAGTTCTTC.

In this sample, this clonotype turned up many times. V gene TRBV20-1 combines with J gene TRBJ2-5; 7 positions match TRBD2. The V segment lost 0 bases and the J segment 3 bases; nucleotides outside the gene matches: 4. The CDR3 covers 14 residues. CDR1 is DFQATT, CDR2 SNEGSKA, per germline (reference sequence). CDR3: CSARDPRGEETQYF. CDR3 DNA sequence: TGCAGTGCTAGAGACCCCCGGGGGGAAGAGACCCAGTACTTC.

This clonotype was counted at least ten times. The chain carries TRBV5-4 and TRBJ2-5; TRBD2 might be the D (5 bases). The CDR3 has 13 amino acids. Trimming left V 4 bases short and J 0 bases short, with 7 bases between. CDR1 SGHNT and CDR2 YYREEE come from the germline V gene (reference sequence). The CDR3 nucleotides read TGTGCCAGCAGCATGGACTACCAAGAGACCCAGTACTTC. It codes for CASSMDYQETQYF.

This clonotype was observed many times. The chain is built from TRBV6-2 or TRBV6-3 and TRBJ2-5, with D hard to call. Trimming took 7 bases from V and 3 from J, leaving 15 bases between them. This CDR3 has 14 residues. Germline CDR1 is MNHEY and CDR2 is SVGEGT. The DNA of the CDR3 is TGTGCCAGCACCCCTATTAAGCGAGAAGAGACCCAGTACTTC. Translating gives CASTPIKREETQYF.

This clonotype was counted at least ten times. J is TRBJ2-4 and V is TRBV6-1; tentatively, D is TRBD1 (6 bases). Trimming shortened V by 6 bases and J by 8 bases, and 11 bases separated the two germline ends. CDR3 length: 12 residues. The germline CDR1 and CDR2 sequences are MNHNS and SASEGT. The CDR3 region has the DNA TGTGCCAGCAGCCCGGACAGTGACATTCAGTACTTC. It specifies CASSPDSDIQYF.

A word on this clonotype: Possible read error: a much larger clone is one base away. V is TRBV24-1 and J is TRBJ2-7; possible D gene TRBD2, 6 bases. The J call may be faulty, since TRBJ2-1 better matches the DNA end. Germline-derived CDR1 and CDR2 are KGHDR and SFDVKD. This CDR3 contains 15 residues. The CDR3 coding sequence is TGTGCCACCAGTGATTTCCGTGAGACTAGATCTGAGCAGTTCTTC. This sequence encodes CATSDFRETRSEQFF.

In nucleotides, the CDR3 is TGTGCCAGCAGTTACTTCGGGACTAAACATACGCAGTATTTT. Protein product: CASSYFGTKHTQYF. This chain connects TRBV6-2 or TRBV6-3 to TRBJ2-3; TRBD2 agrees at 7 bases. The CDR3 consists of 14 residues. V lost 1 base and J lost 7; bases outside the gene matches: 5. CDR1 and CDR2 (germline): MNHEY, SVGEGT.

This clonotype has a count of ten or more. The V gene is TRBV7-9, the J gene TRBJ2-1; the D gene could be TRBD1 or TRBD2 (6 bases each). V lost 5 bases and J 0 bases, leaving 14 bases between the germline ends. This CDR3 contains 16 residues. CDR1 is SEHNR and CDR2 is FQNEAQ in the germline V gene (reference sequence). CDR3 region: CASSRSGQSSYNEQFF. CDR3 in DNA: TGTGCCAGCAGCCGTAGCGGACAGAGCTCCTACAATGAGCAGTTCTTC. Full variable domain (outside the CDR3, taken from reference TRBV7-9 and TRBJ2-1): DTGVSQNPRHKITKRGQNVTFRCDPISEHNRLYWYRQTLGQGPEFLTYFQNEAQLEKSRLLSDRFSAERPKGSFSTLEIQRTEQGDSAMYLCASSRSGQSSYNEQFFGPGTRLTVL.

This clonotype was recorded at least ten times. The genes are TRBV6-1 and TRBJ1-1; 8 nucleotides agree with TRBD1. The CDR3 length is 15 residues. Germline loops: CDR1 MNHNS, CDR2 SASEGT. V gave up 6 bases and J gave up 1 base; unmatched junction bases: 7. Here the CDR3 reads CASSRQGSPNTEAFF. Here the CDR3 DNA reads TGTGCCAGCAGCCGACAGGGGTCCCCGAACACTGAAGCTTTCTTT.

This clonotype has ten or more counts. V usage is TRBV27 and J usage is TRBJ1-5, with no clear D. Germline-derived CDR1 and CDR2 are MNHEY and SMNVEV (reference sequence). Trimming removed 0 bases from V and 1 base from J, with 4 bases in between. This CDR3 has 14 residues. The CDR3 loop reads CASSLSGSNQPQHF. CDR3 nucleotide sequence: TGTGCCAGCAGTTTATCGGGAAGCAATCAGCCCCAGCATTTT.

With regard to this clonotype: A much larger clonotype is one base distant, so this may be a read error. The gene calls are TRBV19 and TRBJ2-5; D call uncertain. The germline gives CDR1 LNHDA, CDR2 SQIVND (reference sequence). V lost 6 bases, J lost 2 bases, and 16 bases lay in between. The CDR3 is made up of 15 amino acids. The CDR3 sequence: CASSDTYRGQETQYF. Written as DNA, the CDR3 is TGTGCCAGTAGCGATACGTACCGCGGACAAGAGACCCAGTACTTC.